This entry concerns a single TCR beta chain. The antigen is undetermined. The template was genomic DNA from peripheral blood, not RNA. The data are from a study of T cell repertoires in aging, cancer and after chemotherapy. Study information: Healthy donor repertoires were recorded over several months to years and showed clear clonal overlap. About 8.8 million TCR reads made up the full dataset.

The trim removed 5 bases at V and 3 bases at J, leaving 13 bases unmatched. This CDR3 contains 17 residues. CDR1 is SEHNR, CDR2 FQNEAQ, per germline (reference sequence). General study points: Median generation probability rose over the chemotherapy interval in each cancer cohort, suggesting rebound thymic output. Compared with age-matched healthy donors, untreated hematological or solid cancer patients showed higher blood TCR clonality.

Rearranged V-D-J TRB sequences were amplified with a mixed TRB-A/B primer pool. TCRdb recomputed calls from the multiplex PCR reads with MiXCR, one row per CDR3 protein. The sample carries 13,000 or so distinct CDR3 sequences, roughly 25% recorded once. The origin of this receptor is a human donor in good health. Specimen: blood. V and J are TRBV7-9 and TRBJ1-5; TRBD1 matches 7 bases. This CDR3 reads CASSHNRGGGDNQPQHF. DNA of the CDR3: TGTGCCAGCAGCCACAACAGGGGCGGAGGTGACAATCAGCCCCAGCATTTT.